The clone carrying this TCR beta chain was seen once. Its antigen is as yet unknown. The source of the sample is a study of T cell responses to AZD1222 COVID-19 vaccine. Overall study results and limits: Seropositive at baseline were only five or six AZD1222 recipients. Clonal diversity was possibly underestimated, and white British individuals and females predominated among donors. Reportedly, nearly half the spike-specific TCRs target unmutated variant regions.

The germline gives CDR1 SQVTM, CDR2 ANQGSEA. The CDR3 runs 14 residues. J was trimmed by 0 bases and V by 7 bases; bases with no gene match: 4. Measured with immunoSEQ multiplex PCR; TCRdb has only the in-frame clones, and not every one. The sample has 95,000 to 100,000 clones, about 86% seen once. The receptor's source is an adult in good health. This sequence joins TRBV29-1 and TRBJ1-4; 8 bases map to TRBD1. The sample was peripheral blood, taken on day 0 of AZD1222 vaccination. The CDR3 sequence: CSGGTGPTNEKLFF. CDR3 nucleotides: TGCAGCGGGGGGACAGGCCCAACTAATGAAAAACTGTTTTTT. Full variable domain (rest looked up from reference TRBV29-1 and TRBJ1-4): SAVISQKPSRDICQRGTSLTIQCQVDSQVTMMFWYRQQPGQSLTLIATANQGSEATYESGFVIDKFPISRPNLTFSTLTVSNMSPEDSSIYLCSGGTGPTNEKLFFGSGTQLSVL.